Detailed here is one T cell receptor (beta chain). The data were taken from a study of PD-L1 blockade in urothelial cancer. Turning to the study itself: Blood was analyzed 3 weeks (second dose) and 6 weeks after treatment start. Median blood clonality was about 0.081, with around 83,000 unique TCRs.

Time point of the sample: pretreatment peripheral blood. This CDR3 comprises 15 residues. The V segment lost 0 bases and the J segment 5 bases; nucleotides outside the gene matches: 7. Germline V gene data show CDR1 as SGHNT and CDR2 as YYREEE (reference sequence). The templates were synthetic TCR analogs, and they were spiked into each PCR. The assay was immunoSEQ multiplex PCR, and TCRdb's table has in-frame clones only and misses some. The sample has 60,000 or so clones, approximately 81% seen once. The rearrangement joins TRBV5-4 to TRBJ1-2, with 7 nucleotides matching TRBD1. The starting material was PBMCs, obtained around atezolizumab (anti-PD-L1) treatment. The TCR originated in a man between 65 and 85 years old with urothelial cancer. The CDR3 region is CASSLVKGTAYGYTF. The CDR3 coding sequence is TGTGCCAGCAGCTTGGTCAAGGGGACAGCATATGGCTACACCTTC.